This T cell receptor (beta chain) appears in the sequencing data of a study of blood T cell repertoires in COVID-19. This clone appeared a few times. V dropped 3 bases and J dropped 4 bases, with 8 bases sitting between them. This CDR3 comprises 13 residues. Germline assignment: CDR1 ENHRY and CDR2 SYGVKD. Assay: immunoSEQ multiplex PCR; the TCRdb copy retains only in-frame clones and omits some. The sample has some 400,000 clones; 91% are singletons. The sample comprised PBMCs or T cells enriched from blood (not recorded which). The chain employs TRBV10-3 and TRBJ2-3; D is possibly TRBD2 (5 bases). The sequence derives from a woman aged 40 to 50 who had been exposed to COVID-19. CDR3 sequence: CAISEGAADTQYF. The CDR3 DNA reads as TGTGCCATCAGTGAAGGAGCGGCAGATACGCAGTATTTT.